This paragraph reports one T cell receptor beta chain. This clone appeared a single time. Its antigen is currently not known. No base quality values were provided; no much bigger clone lies one nucleotide off. CD4+ and CD8+ cells were isolated by positive magnetic bead selection on an AutoMACS, and purity was checked by flow cytometry. After a first flow cytometry screen using a TCR V beta antibody panel, clonal expansions were characterized through TCRB deep sequencing of sorted CD8+ fractions. Peripheral blood mononuclear cells were isolated by Ficoll-Paque PLUS density gradient separation. Nucleospin Tissue or Tissue XS kits were used to extract DNA from CD4-enriched, CD8-enriched or PBMC samples, and a Qubit 2.0 fluorometer was used for quantification. These data come from a study of somatic mutations in cytotoxic T cells in rheumatoid arthritis (dated by TCRdb to 2017 to 2019). With regard to the full study: Patient peripheral blood (under 31 ml EDTA) was drawn right after diagnosis and before any treatment started. A FACSAria II or Sony SH800 was used to flow-sort some V beta antibody-stained T-cell populations at nearly 100% purity, and TCRB sequencing was also done on sorted V beta1+ cells. Whether expanded CD8+ T-cell clones in untreated, newly diagnosed rheumatoid arthritis carry somatic mutations was the study question, and clonality was characterized with TCRB deep sequencing. TCRB deep sequencing covered about 60 patients with rheumatoid arthritis along with about 20 healthy controls. Patient and control groups had essentially identical median ages.

Here is what the overall study found, with its caveats: CD8+ clonality increased with age in patients (Spearman r ≈ 0.49) but not in healthy controls. In about an eighth of the roughly 65 patients, more than 20% of CD8+ cells belonged to the largest CD8+ clone, while several identical CD8+ TCRB sequences were shared between blood and synovial fluid. The expanded CD8+ clones had unknown antigen targets, and not appearing in virus-specific databases did not rule out that they were virus-specific. The finding that TRBV07 was slightly underrepresented in patients was left unadjusted for multiple comparisons. There was no significant difference in CD8+ T-cell clonality between rheumatoid arthritis patients and age-matched healthy controls.

V drops 9 bases and J drops 4 bases, leaving 18 bases in between. Including the terminal cysteine and phenylalanine, the CDR3 comprises 15 residues. Only the CDR3 portion is preserved as DNA: 45 bases, with reading frame beginning at the first base. From the germline V gene, CDR1 is SNHLY and CDR2 is FYNNEI. Genomic DNA underwent TCRB CDR3 sequencing using the immunoSEQ assay. The authors' analysis ran thus. Only a few patient CD8+ clones larger than 1% matched published virus-specific TCRB sequences when compared against them. Nothing other than productive TCRB rearrangements was included in the analyses. Defining a clone by its unique TCRB CDR3 sequence, the study calculated clonality as a productive clonality index derived from Shannon entropy. To calculate repertoire overlap between two samples, the template counts of each clone were considered relative to each sample's total templates. V-gene usage measured by flow cytometry correlated with TCRB sequencing V-gene usage, with a Spearman r of around 0.62. Entries here come from immuneACCESS through TCRdb and include only in-frame sequences with V and J called. Some clones fail to appear in such tables; in the studies checked, an unresolved V gene covers under half of the shortfall, and the cause of the remainder is unknown. V, J and clone size derive from that table, while D and trimming were established from the DNA sequence. For this sample the table gives about 15,000 clones, of which roughly 80% were detected only once. The ten largest make up about 15% of the sample.

This sequence was found in an adult with rheumatoid arthritis. Input material: CD8+ T cells sorted from blood. The chain is assembled from TRBV2 and TRBJ2-2, with a tentative D gene TRBD1 over 5 matching bases. The nucleotides are TGTGCCAGACCCTTTAAGGGGCAGGGCACCGGGGAGCTGTTTTTT. This sequence encodes CARPFKGQGTGELFF. With the rest looked up from the reference TRBV2 and TRBJ2-2 genes rather than sequenced, the full variable domain is EPEVTQTPSHQVTQMGQEVILRCVPISNHLYFYWYRQILGQKVEFLVSFYNNEISEKSEIFDDQFSVERPDGSNFTLKIRSTKLEDSAMYFCARPFKGQGTGELFFGEGSRLTVL.